This T cell receptor beta chain was observed in a study of CD8 T cells in Susac syndrome. It was with random hexamers that about 0.45 to 1 ug RNA was reverse transcribed. An immunoSEQ multiplex PCR amplified TCR beta CDR3 over 54 Vbeta and 13 Jbeta. TCRdb ran MiXCR on the immunoSEQ multiplex PCR reads and lists one entry per CDR3 protein. The sample comprises almost 450,000 distinct CDR3 sequences, 85% to 90% of which are singletons, and approximately 0.12% rests with the top ten. CD8+ and CD4+ blood T cells underwent TCR beta sequencing. CD8+ and CD4+ T cells were negatively isolated; TEMRA cells were FACS-enriched. V was shortened by 3 bases and J by 7 bases, with 6 bases between the two germline ends. The CDR3 is made up of 10 amino acids. Germline values: CDR1 GTSNPN, CDR2 SVGIG (reference sequence).

The TCR comes from a human donor with multiple sclerosis. This chain links TRBV30 with TRBJ1-2; no clear D. The sequencing input was CD8+ T cells from PBMCs. DNA of the CDR3: TGTGCCTGGAGGTGGGGTGGCTACACCTTC. Translation: CAWRWGGYTF.